Each of the 20 T cell receptor beta chains below was sequenced from the same sample in a study of vaccination and CD4 T cells after COVID-19. Stated treatment: roughly ten-day PBMC culture with coronavirus spike peptide pools or control peptides (ViraFEST assay). Their cognate antigens are unknown. Sequence data for DNA of cultured CD4+ T cells were generated by the Oncomine TCR Beta short-read assay. TCRdb ran MiXCR on the PCR reads and lists one entry per CDR3 protein. The table has roughly 20,000 distinct CDR3 sequences, approximately 48% seen once. The input for sequencing was CD4+ T cells from blood, cultured in vitro, taken after SARS-CoV-2 vaccination. These receptors originate from a human donor who had recovered from COVID-19.

The chain is built from TRBV7-2 and TRBJ1-1; D perhaps matches TRBD1 (5 bases). The CDR3 extends over 15 amino acids. The germline CDR1 and CDR2 sequences are SGHTA and FQGNSA. Deletions cut 3 bases from V and 1 base from J, with 12 bases between. The CDR3 nucleotides are TGTGCCAGCAGCTTGATGGGACGGCAGAACACTGAAGCTTTCTTT. Amino acids: CASSLMGRQNTEAFF.

CDR3 DNA sequence: TGTGCCAGCAGCTTAGCGAGGGGTACTGAAGCTTTCTTT. Residues: CASSLARGTEAFF. The gene calls are TRBV7-2 and TRBJ1-1, with D possibly TRBD1 on 5 matching bases. V lost 0 bases, J lost 5 bases, and 7 bases lay in between. The CDR3 length is 13 residues. Germline CDR1 is SGHTA and CDR2 is FQGNSA. Drawing the rest from reference TRBV7-2 and TRBJ1-1, the complete variable domain is GAGVSQSPSNKVTEKGKDVELRCDPISGHTALYWYRQSLGQGLEFLIYFQGNSAPDKSGLPSDRFSAERTGGSVSTLTIQRTQQEDSAVYLCASSLARGTEAFFGQGTRLTVV.

The chain combines TRBV9 with TRBJ1-6; D unclear. CDR1 and CDR2 (germline): SGDLS, YYNGEE. Trimming removed 2 bases from V and 6 bases from J, with 15 bases in between. This CDR3 spans 16 amino acids. The CDR3 loop is CASSVGIEPFNSPLHF. The DNA of the CDR3 is TGTGCCAGCAGCGTGGGGATCGAGCCCTTTAATTCACCCCTCCACTTT.

On this clonotype: One junction end disagrees with the germline gene, perhaps due to a read error. The chain links TRBV7-9 to TRBJ1-2, with 9 bases lining up with TRBD1. From germline, CDR1 is SEHNR and CDR2 FQNEAQ (reference sequence). The CDR3 runs to 19 residues. CDR3 amino acids: CASSYGSGTGSLRAYGYTF. The CDR3 DNA follows: TGTGCCAGCAGCTACGGATCCGGGACAGGGAGCTTAAGGGCCTATGGCTATACCTTC.

This chain uses TRBV6-1 with TRBJ1-1; the D gene is possibly TRBD1 (5 bases). CDR1 MNHNS and CDR2 SASEGT come from the germline V gene. Trimming removed 7 bases from V and 4 bases from J, with 13 bases in between. The CDR3 runs 13 residues. CDR3 in DNA: TGTGCCAGCAAGACCGGCAGGGCCACTGAAGCTTTCTTT. Its translation: CASKTGRATEAFF.

V usage is TRBV19 and J usage is TRBJ1-1; D is ambiguous. The CDR3 length is 14 residues. CDR1 is LNHDA, CDR2 SQIVND, per germline (reference sequence). Trimming pared 7 bases from V and 4 bases from J, leaving 16 bases between. The CDR3 loop reads CASIPGPRGTEAFF. The CDR3 bases are TGTGCCAGTATCCCGGGTCCGAGAGGCACTGAAGCTTTCTTT. The complete variable domain, with remaining parts taken from reference TRBV19 and TRBJ1-1, reads DGGITQSPKYLFRKEGQNVTLSCEQNLNHDAMYWYRQDPGQGLRLIYYSQIVNDFQKGDIAEGYSVSREKKESFPLTVTSAQKNPTAFYLCASIPGPRGTEAFFGQGTRLTVV.

The chain is built from TRBV2 and TRBJ1-2, with 8 bases aligning to TRBD1. CDR1 SNHLY and CDR2 FYNNEI come from the germline V gene. With V trimmed by 7 bases and J by 1 base, 11 bases remained unmatched. The CDR3 has 16 residues. This CDR3 is CASTEHRQGNNYGYTF. The CDR3 bases are TGTGCCAGCACTGAGCACCGACAGGGGAATAACTATGGCTACACCTTC.

The chain joins TRBV6-1 to TRBJ1-1, with D perhaps TRBD1 (5 bases). V was pared by 0 bases and J by 8 bases, with 7 bases between. Germline V lookup: CDR1 MNHNS, CDR2 SASEGT. This CDR3 is built from 12 residues. CDR3 sequence: CASSEARGEAFF. The CDR3 DNA reads TGTGCCAGCAGTGAAGCGAGGGGAGAAGCTTTCTTT.

The V gene is TRBV18, the J gene TRBJ2-2, with D unresolved. With 3 bases removed from V and 5 bases from J, the gap between germline ends came to 7 bases. Germline loops: CDR1 KGHSH, CDR2 LQKENI. CDR3 length: 13 amino acids. The CDR3 loop is CASSPRQTGELFF. CDR3 nucleotide sequence: TGTGCCAGCTCACCTCGGCAGACCGGGGAGCTGTTTTTT.

The gene calls are TRBV7-2 and TRBJ2-3, with 9 nucleotides matching TRBD2. Unmatched junction bases numbered 6, after V lost 6 bases and J lost 2 bases. There are 15 residues in the CDR3. Germline V gene data show CDR1 as SGHTA and CDR2 as FQGNSA. CDR3 in DNA: TGTGCCAGCAGTCCGGGACTAGCCTACACAGATACGCAGTATTTT. This codes for CASSPGLAYTDTQYF.

CDR3: CASRGASGRMETQYF. CDR3 bases: TGTGCCAGCAGGGGGGCTAGCGGGAGGATGGAGACCCAGTACTTC. The rearrangement uses TRBV28 and TRBJ2-5, with TRBD2 matching 11 bases. Germline V gene lookup returns CDR1 MDHEN and CDR2 SYDVKM. V gave up 6 bases and J gave up 5 bases; unmatched junction bases: 8. The CDR3 has 15 amino acids.

The V and J genes are TRBV6-2 or TRBV6-3 and TRBJ1-2; TRBD1 matches 9 bases. Germline V gene sequence: CDR1 MNHEY, CDR2 SVGEGT. The CDR3 is 14 amino acids. V lost 8 bases and J lost 4; bases outside the gene matches: 8. CDR3: CASGNRGLGYGYTF. CDR3 nucleotides: TGTGCCAGCGGAAACAGGGGGCTAGGCTATGGCTACACCTTC.

This clonotype was detected a few times. The chain combines TRBV15 with TRBJ1-4, with D unclear. The V gene lost 1 base and the J gene lost 8 bases, with 11 bases spanning the gap. The CDR3 runs 14 residues. CDR1 is LNHNV, CDR2 YYDKDF, per germline (reference sequence). Here the CDR3 DNA reads TGTGCCACCAGCAGAGGAGTTAGACGGGAAAAACTGTTTTTT. Amino acids: CATSRGVRREKLFF.

This clonotype was counted only a few times. V is TRBV20-1 and J is TRBJ1-2; 7 bases fit TRBD1. Germline lookup yields CDR1 DFQATT and CDR2 SNEGSKA (reference sequence). This CDR3 spans 12 amino acids. J lost 4 bases, V lost 7 bases, and 6 bases had no gene match. The DNA for the CDR3 is TGCAGTGTTTGGACAGGACCCTATGGCTACACCTTC. It yields the protein CSVWTGPYGYTF.

This clonotype was counted only a few times. The chain is built from TRBV19 and TRBJ2-5; D possibly corresponds to TRBD1 (6 bases). The CDR3 sequence is 14 residues long. Deletions cut 6 bases from V and 5 bases from J, with 16 bases between. Per germline, CDR1 LNHDA and CDR2 SQIVND (reference sequence). The CDR3 loop reads CASSLGGRGETQYF. The CDR3 DNA follows: TGTGCCAGTAGCTTAGGGGGTCGCGGTGAGACCCAGTACTTC.

The V and J genes are TRBV19 and TRBJ2-1, with 7 bases aligning to TRBD1. The CDR3 is 15 residues long. The V gene's germline CDR1 is LNHDA and CDR2 SQIVND (reference sequence). Losses at the gene ends were 5 bases for V and 4 bases for J; bases not matched to a gene: 8. The CDR3 loop reads CASSFDRAYYNEQFF. CDR3 nucleotides: TGTGCCAGTAGTTTCGACAGGGCCTATTACAATGAGCAGTTCTTC.

The V gene is TRBV7-2, the J gene TRBJ1-2; TRBD1 might be the D (5 bases). This CDR3 region has 16 residues. Germline lookup yields CDR1 SGHTA and CDR2 FQGNSA. Trimming removed 1 base from V and 6 bases from J, with 18 bases in between. The CDR3 sequence: CASSLDRTGGRDGYTF. The DNA for the CDR3 is TGTGCCAGCAGCTTAGACAGGACCGGGGGAAGAGATGGCTACACCTTC.

The chain uses TRBV18 and TRBJ1-1, with unresolved D. Germline V CDR1 and CDR2: KGHSH, LQKENI. This CDR3 contains 13 residues. V was cut by 1 base and J by 1 base, with 4 bases left in between. This CDR3 reads CASSPLQNTEAFF. As DNA, the CDR3 is TGTGCCAGCTCACCACTGCAGAACACTGAAGCTTTCTTT.

The chain has TRBV20-1 and TRBJ1-6; tentative D call: TRBD1 (5 bases). V was clipped by 6 bases and J by 7 bases, with 10 bases between them. Germline CDR1 reads DFQATT; CDR2 reads SNEGSKA (reference sequence). The CDR3 contains 12 residues. This CDR3 reads CSAGGRNSPLHF. The CDR3 DNA reads as TGCAGTGCGGGGGGGAGGAATTCACCCCTCCACTTT.

This chain uses TRBV20-1 with TRBJ1-4; TRBD1 is a possible D gene (5 bases). The CDR3 is made up of 14 amino acids. Germline values: CDR1 DFQATT, CDR2 SNEGSKA (reference sequence). V was pared by 2 bases and J by 2 bases, with 9 bases between. The CDR3 nucleotides read TGCAGTGCTAGACAGGGACCTACTAATGAAAAACTGTTTTTT. This codes for CSARQGPTNEKLFF.